This T cell receptor (beta chain) was sequenced during a study of blood T cells in healthy people across ages. Findings of the study overall: Across the age range, TCR beta diversity per million T cells fell in a roughly linear way.

With regard to this clonotype: Antigen unknown.

Trimming pared 5 bases from V and 0 bases from J, leaving 8 bases between. CDR1 DFQATT and CDR2 SNEGSKA come from the germline V gene (reference sequence). The CDR3 consists of 12 residues. For the second PCR, which ran for about 7 to 11 cycles, a sample-barcoded 5' primer and a J-beta primer mix were used. In TCRdb, the 5' RACE reads were re-called with MiXCR into one record per CDR3 protein. Of about 1.4 million distinct CDR3 sequences listed, around 59% are singletons. The clonotype originates from a man aged 18 to 30 in good health. Specimen: blood. The gene calls are TRBV20-1 and TRBJ2-7; D is possibly TRBD1 (6 bases). This CDR3 reads CSASDSSYEQYF. As DNA, the CDR3 is TGCAGTGCTTCGGACAGCTCCTACGAGCAGTACTTC.